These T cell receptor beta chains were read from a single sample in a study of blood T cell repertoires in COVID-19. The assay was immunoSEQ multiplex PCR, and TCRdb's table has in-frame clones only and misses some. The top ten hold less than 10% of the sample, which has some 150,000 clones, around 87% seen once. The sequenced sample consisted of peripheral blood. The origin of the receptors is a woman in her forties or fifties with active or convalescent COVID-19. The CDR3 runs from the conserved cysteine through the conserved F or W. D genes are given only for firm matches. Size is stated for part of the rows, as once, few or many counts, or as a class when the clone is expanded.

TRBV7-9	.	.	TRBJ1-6	TGTGCCAGCAGCTTACCACTCGGGTGGGATTCACCCCTCCACTTT	CASSLPLGWDSPLHF
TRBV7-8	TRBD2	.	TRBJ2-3	TGTGCCAGCAGCTCGACTAGCGGGGGTGATACGCAGTATTTT	CASSSTSGGDTQYF
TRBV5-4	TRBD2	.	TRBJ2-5	TGTGCCAGCAGCGGCTCCGGGACTAGCGGAGAGACCCAGTACTTC	CASSGSGTSGETQYF
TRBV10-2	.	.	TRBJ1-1	TGCGCCAGCAGTGAGTCTGCACAGCTTGAAGCTTTCTTT	CASSESAQLEAFF
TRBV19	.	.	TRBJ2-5	TGTGCCAGTAGTCCCCCCCACAGGGAGTGGGAGACCCAGTACTTC	CASSPPHREWETQYF
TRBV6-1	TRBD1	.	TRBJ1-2	TGTGCCAGCAGTGACCGACAGGGGGTCAACTATGGCTACACCTTC	CASSDRQGVNYGYTF
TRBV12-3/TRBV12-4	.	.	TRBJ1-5	TGTGCCAGCAGCCCTGACAGCTATCAGCCCCAGCATTTT	CASSPDSYQPQHF
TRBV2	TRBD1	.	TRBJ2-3	TGTGCCAGCAGTTCTACAGGGGGCGCAGGTACGCAGTATTTT	CASSSTGGAGTQYF
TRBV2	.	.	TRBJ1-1	TGTGCCAGCAGGGAACAGACAGGGAACACTGAAGCTTTCTTT	CASREQTGNTEAFF
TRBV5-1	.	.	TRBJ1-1	TGCGCCAGCAGCTGGGTGAATGCGGGGGACACTGAAGCTTTCTTT	CASSWVNAGDTEAFF
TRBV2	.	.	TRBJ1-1	TGTGCCAGCAGCCCAAAGGAGTCGGGGGCTTTCTTT	CASSPKESGAFF
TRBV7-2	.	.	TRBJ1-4	TGTGCCAGCAGCTTAGTAGCGGGTTCGGAAACTAATGAAAAACTGTTTTTT	CASSLVAGSETNEKLFF
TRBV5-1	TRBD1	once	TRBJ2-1	TGCGCCAGCACCTATGAGAGGGGACAGGGGAGTTCCCAGTTCTTC	CASTYERGQGSSQFF
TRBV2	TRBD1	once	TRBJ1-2	TGTGCCAGCAGCGGCGGACAGGGGGGCTATGGCTACACCTTC	CASSGGQGGYGYTF
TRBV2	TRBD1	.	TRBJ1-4	TGTGCCAGCACCAGGGGGCAGACTAATGAAAAACTGTTTTTT	CASTRGQTNEKLFF
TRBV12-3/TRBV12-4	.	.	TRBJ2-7	TGTGCCAGCAGCCCCGGAGTTCCCTACGAGCAGTACTTC	CASSPGVPYEQYF
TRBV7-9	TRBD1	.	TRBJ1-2	TGTGCCAGCAGCTTAGGGGGACAGGGTTCCTATGGCTACACCTTC	CASSLGGQGSYGYTF
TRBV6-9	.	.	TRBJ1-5	TGTGCCAGCCAACTGAGAAGCAGGGTTGTAATAAGGCAGCCCCAGCATTTT	CASQLRSRVVIRQPQHF
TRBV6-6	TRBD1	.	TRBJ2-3	TGTGCCAGCAGCCCGGGACAGGGCGTGTGGGATACGCAGTATTTT	CASSPGQGVWDTQYF
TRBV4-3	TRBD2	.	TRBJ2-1	TGCGCCAGCAGCCAAGATCGTGGACTAGGTATTTACAATGAGCAGTTCTTC	CASSQDRGLGIYNEQFF
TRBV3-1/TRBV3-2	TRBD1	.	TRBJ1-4	TGTGCCAGTAGCCAAGACTGGCGGGGACAGCGGCTTAAACTGTTTTTT	CASSQDWRGQRLKLFF
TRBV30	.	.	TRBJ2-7	TGTGCCTGGAGTACTCAAGCCATGACCTACGAGCAGTACTTC	CAWSTQAMTYEQYF
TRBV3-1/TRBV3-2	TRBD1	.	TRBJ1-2	TGTGCCAGCAGCCAACTAGGGACAGGGGGCAAATCAGGCTACACCTTC	CASSQLGTGGKSGYTF
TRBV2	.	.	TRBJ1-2	TGTGCCAGCCTCGGCAGGAGGCTGAGCGCCTATGGCTACACCTTC	CASLGRRLSAYGYTF
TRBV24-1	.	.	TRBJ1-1	TGTGCCACCAGTGATGGGGGAGGCACTGAAGCTTTCTTT	CATSDGGGTEAFF
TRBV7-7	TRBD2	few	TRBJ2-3	TGTGCTAGCAGCCGGGGGGGAATCACAGATACGCAGTATTTT	CASSRGGITDTQYF
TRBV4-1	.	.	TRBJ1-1	TGCGCCAGCAGCCAAGGTCTAGGGAGGACTGAAGCTTTCTTT	CASSQGLGRTEAFF
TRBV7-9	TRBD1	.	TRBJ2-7	TGTGCCAGCAGCTTAGCGGGACAGGGGCGTGATGGCGAGCAGTACTTC	CASSLAGQGRDGEQYF
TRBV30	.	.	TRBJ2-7	TGTGCCTGGAGGGAAGAGAGGGGGATAGCTACTCGGTACGAGCAGTACTTC	CAWREERGIATRYEQYF
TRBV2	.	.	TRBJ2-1	TGTGCCAGCAGTGTTGGGGGGGGCGTAAATGAGCAGTTCTTC	CASSVGGGVNEQFF
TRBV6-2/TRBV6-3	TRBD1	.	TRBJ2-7	TGTGCCAGCAGTTACTCCTATGGGACAGTAACCTACGAGCAGTACTTC	CASSYSYGTVTYEQYF
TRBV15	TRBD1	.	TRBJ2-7	TGTGCCACCAGGGGGACAGGGGGTACCTACGAGCAGTACTTC	CATRGTGGTYEQYF
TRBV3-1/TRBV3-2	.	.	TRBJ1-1	TGTGCCAGCAGCTGGGCCGCGAACACTGAAGCTTTCTTT	CASSWAANTEAFF